Listed below are T cell receptor beta chains from one sample, sequenced in a study of T cells in Graves' hyperthyroidism and ophthalmopathy. TCRdb re-analysed the multiplex PCR reads in MiXCR, keeping a single row per CDR3 protein. The sample yields approximately 530,000 distinct CDR3 sequences, approximately 15% seen once. The sequenced sample was blood. These receptors were taken from a woman aged 18-29 years with Graves' hyperthyroidism. CDR3s include the opening cysteine and the closing phenylalanine or tryptophan. D genes are given only for firm matches. Only some rows state a clone size, as once, few, many or a class for expanded clones.

>NA|TRBV30|TRBJ2-4|many
TGTGCCTGGAGTGTACAGGGGGGGAACATTCAGTACTTC
CAWSVQGGNIQYF
>NA|TRBV29-1|TRBJ2-1|few
TGCAGCGGTACCCGGGACACCCATGAGCAGTTCTTC
CSGTRDTHEQFF
>TRBD1|TRBV4-3|TRBJ2-3|NA
TGCGCCAGCAGCACCCGGGACAGGGCCACAGATACGCAGTATTTT
CASSTRDRATDTQYF
>NA|TRBV24-1|TRBJ2-5|few
TGTGCCACCAGTGATCCAAAATCCCAAGAGACCCAGTACTTC
CATSDPKSQETQYF
>TRBD2|TRBV6-4|TRBJ2-3|many
TGTGCCAGCAGTGCGTCTTTGGGAGCGGGAGGCACAGATACGCAGTATTTT
CASSASLGAGGTDTQYF
>TRBD2|TRBV7-2|TRBJ2-2|many
TGTGCCAGCAGCTTAAGGACTAGCGGGACCGGGGAGCTGTTTTTT
CASSLRTSGTGELFF
>TRBD1|TRBV28|TRBJ2-7|few
TGTGCCAGCAGTTGGACAGGGGGAGGCGAGCAGTACTTC
CASSWTGGGEQYF
>NA|TRBV11-2|TRBJ1-5|many
TGTGCCAGCAGCTTGTCGGGAAACCCCATCAGCAATCAGCCCCAGCATTTT
CASSLSGNPISNQPQHF
>TRBD2|TRBV24-1|TRBJ2-7|NA
TGTGCCACCAGTGAAGGGCGGGAGGGCCACGAGCAGTACTTC
CATSEGREGHEQYF
>TRBD2|TRBV7-3|TRBJ2-3|NA
TGTGCCAGCATCGTGGCGGGGGGCACGTCTACGACAGATACGCAGTATTTT
CASIVAGGTSTTDTQYF
>NA|TRBV11-2|TRBJ2-7|NA
TGTGCCAGCAGCTTAGTGGGGGGCACCTGGAACTACGAGCAGTACTTC
CASSLVGGTWNYEQYF
>TRBD2|TRBV20-1|TRBJ2-5|NA
TGCAGTGCTAGCATTTGGAGGACTAGCGGGCCCAAACCTCAGACCCAGTACTTC
CSASIWRTSGPKPQTQYF
>TRBD2|TRBV24-1|TRBJ2-5|few
TGTGCCACCAGTGATTTCGGTCTAGCGGGGAGACAAGAGACCCAGTACTTC
CATSDFGLAGRQETQYF
>NA|TRBV7-9|TRBJ1-5|NA
TGTGCCAGCAGCGGCCGGGGGGGGCGCGGCAATCAGCCCCAGCATTTT
CASSGRGGRGNQPQHF
>TRBD2|TRBV18|TRBJ2-5|few
TGTGCCAGCTCACCAGGACTAGCAAGTCTGCGGGAGACCCAGTACTTC
CASSPGLASLRETQYF
>NA|TRBV28|TRBJ1-5|many
TGTGCCAGCATCCGAGGGGGGCAGGGGCAGCCCCAGCATTTT
CASIRGGQGQPQHF
>NA|TRBV2|TRBJ1-1|many
TGTGCCAGCAGCATAGACAGATCAATGAACACTGAAGCTTTCTTT
CASSIDRSMNTEAFF
>TRBD1|TRBV20-1|TRBJ2-1|many
TGCAGTGCTGACAGGGCCACCTATGATGAGCAGTTCTTC
CSADRATYDEQFF
>NA|TRBV28|TRBJ2-7|many
TGTGCCAGCAGTTTTATAATTCCTCGGGGGTCCTACGAGCAGTACTTC
CASSFIIPRGSYEQYF
>NA|TRBV5-4|TRBJ2-7|NA
TGTGCCAGCTCTAGGAAAGGCTCCTACGAGCAGTACTTC
CASSRKGSYEQYF
>NA|TRBV20-1|TRBJ1-2|many
TGCAGTGCTCTAGGAAGCCGCGAGGGGCCCGCTAACTATGGCTACACCTTC
CSALGSREGPANYGYTF
>TRBD1|TRBV28|TRBJ1-4|many
TGTGCCAGCAGGCCAGGGGGTTATAATGAAAAACTGTTTTTT
CASRPGGYNEKLFF
>NA|TRBV11-2|TRBJ1-4|many
TGTGCCAGCAGCTTGTCGACGGTTCGTAATGAAAAACTGTTTTTT
CASSLSTVRNEKLFF